This TCR beta chain was identified during a study of PD-1 blockade in classical Hodgkin lymphoma. Study-wide points: Possible causes of repertoire differences, disease activity or prior therapy, remain undefined.

Germline loops: CDR1 SNHLY, CDR2 FYNNEI. The CDR3 covers 14 residues. Trimming removed 9 bases from V and 1 base from J, with 15 bases in between. For this clone: Antigen: not known.

Sequenced by immunoSEQ multiplex PCR; TCRdb stores in-frame clones only, minus some. The table records 17,000 or so clones, about 80% of them present only once. The sample's time point: cycle 4 day 1 (C4D1), after six to seven weeks of nivolumab. Each patient's relapse followed autologous stem cell transplantation, and brentuximab vedotin exposure varied. The source was peripheral blood mononuclear cells (PBMCs), collected before the fourth cycle of nivolumab. J is TRBJ1-1 and V is TRBV2; perhaps TRBD1 as D (5 bases). This receptor was obtained from a human donor with classical Hodgkin lymphoma. The CDR3 DNA reads TGTGCCAGGGCGGTAGGACACCCGAACACTGAAGCTTTCTTT. Protein product: CARAVGHPNTEAFF. Variable domain in full (rest from reference TRBV2 and TRBJ1-1): EPEVTQTPSHQVTQMGQEVILRCVPISNHLYFYWYRQILGQKVEFLVSFYNNEISEKSEIFDDQFSVERPDGSNFTLKIRSTKLEDSAMYFCARAVGHPNTEAFFGQGTRLTVV.